Listed here is a single TCR beta chain. The data stem from a study of graft-versus-host responses after intestinal transplantation. The CDR3 is 13 residues long. Losses at the gene ends were 8 bases for V and 0 bases for J; bases not matched to a gene: 6. Germline V CDR1 and CDR2: SQVTM, ANQGSEA. Researchers processed graft tissue to release intraepithelial and lamina propria lymphocytes. TCRdb's table, derived via immunoSEQ multiplex PCR, lists solely in-frame clones and lacks some. This sample has 15,000 to 20,000 clones, with about 80% found just once. Specimen: ileum tissue, collected around 96 days after intestinal transplant. The rearrangement joins TRBV29-1 to TRBJ1-1, with 7 bases matching TRBD1. The TCR sequence derives from a human patient who received an intestinal transplant, so some T cells may come from the graft donor. The CDR3 coding sequence is TGCAGCTTAAACAGGGGAATGAACACTGAAGCTTTCTTT. Protein sequence: CSLNRGMNTEAFF.